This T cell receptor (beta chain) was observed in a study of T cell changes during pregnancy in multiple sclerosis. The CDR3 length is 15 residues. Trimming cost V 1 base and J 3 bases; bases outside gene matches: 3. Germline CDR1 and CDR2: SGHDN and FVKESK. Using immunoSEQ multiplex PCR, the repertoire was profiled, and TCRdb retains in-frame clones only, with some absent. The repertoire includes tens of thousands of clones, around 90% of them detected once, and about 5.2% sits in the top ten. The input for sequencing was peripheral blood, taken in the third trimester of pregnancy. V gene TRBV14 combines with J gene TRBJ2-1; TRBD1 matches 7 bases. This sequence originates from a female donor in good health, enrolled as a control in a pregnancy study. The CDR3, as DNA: TGTGCCAGCAGCCAAGCGGGACAGCTCTACAATGAGCAGTTCTTC. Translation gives CASSQAGQLYNEQFF.